What follows describes a single T cell receptor (beta chain). Its antigen is unknown. The sample belongs to a study of T cell responses to AZD1222 COVID-19 vaccine. Whole-study findings and limits: Females made up more of the donors, who were largely white British, and clonal diversity may have come out too low. The number of AZD1222 recipients seropositive at baseline was only five or six.

With 5 bases clipped from V and 0 bases from J, the junction kept 4 bases outside the gene matches. The CDR3 length is 15 residues. From germline, CDR1 is MNHEY and CDR2 SVGAGI. Produced via immunoSEQ multiplex PCR; TCRdb's table is partial and in-frame only. The sample carries 150,000 or so clones, around nine tenths recorded once. Here the sequenced sample was peripheral blood, taken on day 0 of AZD1222 vaccination. The sequence derives from an adult in good health. The chain joins TRBV6-5 to TRBJ2-1; 7 bases map to TRBD1. CDR3 bases: TGTGCCAGCAGTCCGACAGGGAGCTCCTACAATGAGCAGTTCTTC. Encoded protein: CASSPTGSSYNEQFF.